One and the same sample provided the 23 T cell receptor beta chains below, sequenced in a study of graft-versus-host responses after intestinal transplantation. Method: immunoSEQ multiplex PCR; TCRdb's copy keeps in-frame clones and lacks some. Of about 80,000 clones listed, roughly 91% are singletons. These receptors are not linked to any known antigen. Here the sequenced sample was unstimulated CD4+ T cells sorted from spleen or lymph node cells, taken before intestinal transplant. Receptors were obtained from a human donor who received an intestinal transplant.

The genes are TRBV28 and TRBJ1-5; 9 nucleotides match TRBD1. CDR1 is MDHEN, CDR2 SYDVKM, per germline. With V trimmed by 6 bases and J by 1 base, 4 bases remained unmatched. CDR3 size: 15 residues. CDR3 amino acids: CASRPTGGSNQPQHF. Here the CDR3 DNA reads TGTGCCAGCAGACCCACAGGGGGCAGCAATCAGCCCCAGCATTTT.

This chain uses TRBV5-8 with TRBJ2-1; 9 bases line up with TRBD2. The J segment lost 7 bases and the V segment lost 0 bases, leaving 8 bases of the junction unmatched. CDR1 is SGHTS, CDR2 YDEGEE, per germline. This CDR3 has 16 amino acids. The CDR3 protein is CASSLAAGGKGNEQFF. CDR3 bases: TGTGCCAGCAGCTTGGCGGCGGGAGGGAAGGGTAATGAGCAGTTCTTC.

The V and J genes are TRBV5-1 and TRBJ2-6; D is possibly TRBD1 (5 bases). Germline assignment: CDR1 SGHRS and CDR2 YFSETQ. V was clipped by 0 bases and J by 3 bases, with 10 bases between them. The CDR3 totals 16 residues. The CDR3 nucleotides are TGCGCCAGCAGCTTGGTTTCAGGGATTGGGGCCAACGTCCTGACTTTC. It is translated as CASSLVSGIGANVLTF. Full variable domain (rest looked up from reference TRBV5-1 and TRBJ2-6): KAGVTQTPRYLIKTRGQQVTLSCSPISGHRSVSWYQQTPGQGLQFLFEYFSETQRNKGNFPGRFSGRQFSNSRSEMNVSTLELGDSALYLCASSLVSGIGANVLTFGAGSRLTVL.

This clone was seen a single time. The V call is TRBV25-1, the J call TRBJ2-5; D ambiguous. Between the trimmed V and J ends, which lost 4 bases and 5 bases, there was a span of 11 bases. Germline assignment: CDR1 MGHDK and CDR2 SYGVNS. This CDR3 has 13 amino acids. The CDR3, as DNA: TGTGCCAGCAGTGTTCGGTCGAGGGAGACCCAGTACTTC. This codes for CASSVRSRETQYF.

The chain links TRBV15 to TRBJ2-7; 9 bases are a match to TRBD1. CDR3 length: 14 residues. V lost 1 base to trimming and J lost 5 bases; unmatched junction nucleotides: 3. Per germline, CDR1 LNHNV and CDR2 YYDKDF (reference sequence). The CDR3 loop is CATSRAGDRDEQYF. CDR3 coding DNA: TGTGCCACCAGCAGAGCTGGGGACAGGGACGAGCAGTACTTC.

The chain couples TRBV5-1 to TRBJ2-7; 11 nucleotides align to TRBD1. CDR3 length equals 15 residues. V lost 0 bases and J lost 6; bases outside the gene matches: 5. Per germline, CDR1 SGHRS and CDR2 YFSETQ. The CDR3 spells CASSLVGQGASEQYF. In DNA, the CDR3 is TGCGCCAGCAGCTTGGTCGGACAGGGGGCGAGCGAGCAGTACTTC. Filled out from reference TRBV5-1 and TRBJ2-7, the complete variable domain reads KAGVTQTPRYLIKTRGQQVTLSCSPISGHRSVSWYQQTPGQGLQFLFEYFSETQRNKGNFPGRFSGRQFSNSRSEMNVSTLELGDSALYLCASSLVGQGASEQYFGPGTRLTVT.

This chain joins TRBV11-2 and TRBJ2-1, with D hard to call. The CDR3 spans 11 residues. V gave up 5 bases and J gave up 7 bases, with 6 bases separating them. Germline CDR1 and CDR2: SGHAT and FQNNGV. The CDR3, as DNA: TGTGCCAGCAGCCTACTTAATGAGCAGTTCTTC. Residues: CASSLLNEQFF.

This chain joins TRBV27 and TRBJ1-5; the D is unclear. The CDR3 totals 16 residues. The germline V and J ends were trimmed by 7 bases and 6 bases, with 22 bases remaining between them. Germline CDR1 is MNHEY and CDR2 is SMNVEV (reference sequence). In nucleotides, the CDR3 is TGTGCCAGCACCCCCTGGTGGAGTCCTGGCGGTCAGCCCCAGCATTTT. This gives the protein CASTPWWSPGGQPQHF.

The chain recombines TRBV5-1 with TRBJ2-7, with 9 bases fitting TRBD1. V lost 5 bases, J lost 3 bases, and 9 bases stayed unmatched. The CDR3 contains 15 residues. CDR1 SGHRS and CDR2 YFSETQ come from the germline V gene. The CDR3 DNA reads TGCGCCAGCAGAACTAATCCGGGACAGGGCTACGAGCAGTACTTC. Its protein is CASRTNPGQGYEQYF.

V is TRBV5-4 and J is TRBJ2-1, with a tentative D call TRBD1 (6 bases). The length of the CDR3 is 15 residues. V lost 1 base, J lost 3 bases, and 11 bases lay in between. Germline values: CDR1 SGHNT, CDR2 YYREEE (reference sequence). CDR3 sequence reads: CASSLLHRDYNEQFF. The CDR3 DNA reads TGTGCCAGCAGCTTGTTGCACAGGGACTACAATGAGCAGTTCTTC.

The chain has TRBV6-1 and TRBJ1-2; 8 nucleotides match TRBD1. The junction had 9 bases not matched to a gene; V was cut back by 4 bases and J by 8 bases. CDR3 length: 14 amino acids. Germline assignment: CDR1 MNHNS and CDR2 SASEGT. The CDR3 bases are TGTGCCAGCAGTGCAACACAGGGGGGGGAAGGCTACACCTTC. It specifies CASSATQGGEGYTF.

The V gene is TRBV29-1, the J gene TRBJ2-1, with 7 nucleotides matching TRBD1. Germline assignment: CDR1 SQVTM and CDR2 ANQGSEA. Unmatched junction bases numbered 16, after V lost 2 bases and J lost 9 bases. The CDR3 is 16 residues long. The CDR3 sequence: CSVEPIGGLQSTEQFF. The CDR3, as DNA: TGCAGCGTTGAACCTATAGGGGGCCTCCAGTCTACTGAGCAGTTCTTC.

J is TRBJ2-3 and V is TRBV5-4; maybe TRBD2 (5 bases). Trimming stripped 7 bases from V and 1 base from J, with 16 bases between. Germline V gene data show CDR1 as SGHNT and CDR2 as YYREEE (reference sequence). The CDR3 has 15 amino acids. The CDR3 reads CASGSWERGTDTQYF. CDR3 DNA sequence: TGTGCCAGCGGCAGTTGGGAGAGAGGCACAGATACGCAGTATTTT.

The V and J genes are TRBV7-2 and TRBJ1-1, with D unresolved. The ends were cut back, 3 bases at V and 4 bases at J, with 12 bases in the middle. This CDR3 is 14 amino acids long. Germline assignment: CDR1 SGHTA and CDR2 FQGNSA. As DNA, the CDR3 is TGTGCCAGCAGCTTCCGCGGGGTTTCCACTGAAGCTTTCTTT. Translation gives CASSFRGVSTEAFF.

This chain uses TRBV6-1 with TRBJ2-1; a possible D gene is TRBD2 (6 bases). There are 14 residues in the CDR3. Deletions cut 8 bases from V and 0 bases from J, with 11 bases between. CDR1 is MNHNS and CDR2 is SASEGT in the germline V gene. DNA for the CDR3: TGTGCCAGCTCATTAGCGGCCTCCTACAATGAGCAGTTCTTC. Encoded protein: CASSLAASYNEQFF.

Here the CDR3 reads CASSSGHLANTGELFF. CDR3 nucleotides: TGTGCCAGCAGCTCGGGACACCTCGCGAACACCGGGGAGCTGTTTTTT. V and J are TRBV11-2 and TRBJ2-2, with D possibly TRBD1 on 6 matching bases. This CDR3 is 16 amino acids long. The germline V and J ends were trimmed by 4 bases and 0 bases, with 12 bases remaining between them. Per germline, CDR1 SGHAT and CDR2 FQNNGV.

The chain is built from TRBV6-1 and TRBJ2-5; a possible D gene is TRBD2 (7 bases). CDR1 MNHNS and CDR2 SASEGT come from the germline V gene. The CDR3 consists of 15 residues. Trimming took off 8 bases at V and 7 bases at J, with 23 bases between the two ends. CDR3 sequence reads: CASSFASGGLGTQYF. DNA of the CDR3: TGTGCCAGCTCCTTTGCGTCCGGGGGGCTAGGGACCCAGTACTTC.

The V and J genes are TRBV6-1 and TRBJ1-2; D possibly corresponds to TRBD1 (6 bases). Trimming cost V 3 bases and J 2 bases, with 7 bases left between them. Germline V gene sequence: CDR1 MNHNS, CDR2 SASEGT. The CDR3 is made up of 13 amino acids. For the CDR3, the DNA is TGTGCCAGCAGTGAGACAGGAAACTATGGCTACACCTTC. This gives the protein CASSETGNYGYTF.

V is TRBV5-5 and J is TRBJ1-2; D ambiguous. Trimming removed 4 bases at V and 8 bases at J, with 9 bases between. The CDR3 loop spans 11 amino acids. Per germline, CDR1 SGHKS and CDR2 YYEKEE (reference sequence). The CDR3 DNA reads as TGTGCCAGCAGCCCTGAGCGAGGCTACACCTTC. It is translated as CASSPERGYTF.

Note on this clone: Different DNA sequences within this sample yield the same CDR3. The CDR3 loop is CASSYGLAGVYEQYF. CDR3 in DNA: TGTGCCAGCAGTTACGGCCTAGCGGGTGTATACGAGCAGTACTTC. This chain links TRBV6-5 with TRBJ2-7; 8 positions match TRBD2. In germline, CDR1 is MNHEY, CDR2 SVGAGI. The junction had 7 bases not matched to a gene; V was cut back by 2 bases and J by 4 bases. There are 15 residues in the CDR3.

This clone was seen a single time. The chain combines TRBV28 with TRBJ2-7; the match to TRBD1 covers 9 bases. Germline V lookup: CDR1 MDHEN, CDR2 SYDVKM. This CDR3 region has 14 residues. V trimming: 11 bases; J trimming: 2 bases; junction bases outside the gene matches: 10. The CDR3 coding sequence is TGTGCCTCGAGAAGAGGACAGGGGACCTACGAGCAGTACTTC. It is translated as CASRRGQGTYEQYF.

The CDR3 loop reads CASSQGPLGADTQYF. DNA for the CDR3: TGCGCCAGCAGCCAAGGTCCCCTCGGGGCAGATACGCAGTATTTT. This chain joins TRBV4-1 and TRBJ2-3; the D gene is possibly TRBD2 (5 bases). The germline V gene encodes CDR1 MGHRA and CDR2 YSYEKL. V lost 1 base, J lost 4 bases, and 12 bases lay in between. This CDR3 is 15 amino acids long.

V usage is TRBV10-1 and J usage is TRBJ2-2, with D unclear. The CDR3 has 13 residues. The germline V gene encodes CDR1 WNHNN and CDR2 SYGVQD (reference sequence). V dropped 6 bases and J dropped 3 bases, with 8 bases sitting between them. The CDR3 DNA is TGCGCCAGCAGGCCCCAGGACACCGGGGAGCTGTTTTTT. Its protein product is CASRPQDTGELFF.